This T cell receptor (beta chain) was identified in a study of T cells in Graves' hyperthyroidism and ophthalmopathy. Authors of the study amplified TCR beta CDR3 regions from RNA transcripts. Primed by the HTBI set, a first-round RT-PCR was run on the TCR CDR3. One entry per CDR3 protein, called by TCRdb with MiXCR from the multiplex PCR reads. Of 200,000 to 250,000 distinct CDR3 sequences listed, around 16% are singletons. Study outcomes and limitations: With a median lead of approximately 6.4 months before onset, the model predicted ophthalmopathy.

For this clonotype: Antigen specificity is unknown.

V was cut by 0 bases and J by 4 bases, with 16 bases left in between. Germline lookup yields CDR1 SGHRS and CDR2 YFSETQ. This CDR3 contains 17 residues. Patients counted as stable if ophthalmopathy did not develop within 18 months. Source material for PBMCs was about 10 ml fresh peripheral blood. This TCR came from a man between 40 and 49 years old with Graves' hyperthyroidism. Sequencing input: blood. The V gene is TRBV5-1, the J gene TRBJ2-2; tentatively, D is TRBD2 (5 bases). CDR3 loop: CASSLARFSGSTGELFF. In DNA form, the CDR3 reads TGCGCCAGCAGCTTGGCCAGGTTTTCGGGGAGCACCGGGGAGCTGTTTTTT.